Given below is one T cell receptor (beta chain) in context. No antigen is known for it. As for treatment: about 20 received Ad26.COV2.S at low or high dose, single or two shots; several received placebo; per-sample allocation not given. Samples analyzed were those drawn on day 63 after the first vaccine or placebo injection. This entry is derived from a study of Ad26.COV2.S vaccination and SARS-CoV-2 variants. The CDR3 runs to 17 residues. After removal of 5 bases from V and 0 bases from J, the junction contained 8 bases not matched to a gene. CDR1 is ENHRY, CDR2 SYGVKD, per germline. Study-wide points: Measures of TCR breadth and depth may have fallen short of total T cell responses.

This table comes from immunoSEQ multiplex PCR, and its TCRdb copy is limited to in-frame clones, with some not included. Of about 470,000 clones listed, 80% to 95% are singletons. This receptor was obtained from a person aged 18-65 years who received the Ad26.COV2.S COVID-19 vaccine or a placebo. The chain joins TRBV10-3 to TRBJ2-3, with 10 bases aligning to TRBD2. The sample was peripheral blood, taken in a trial of Ad26.COV2.S vaccine versus placebo. Here the CDR3 reads CAISLSGRSLSTDTQYF. CDR3 sequence (DNA): TGTGCCATCAGTCTTAGCGGGAGGTCCCTCAGCACAGATACGCAGTATTTT.